The clone carrying this T cell receptor (beta chain) was found once. The sample originates from a study of patients and donors after allogeneic stem cell transplantation. Trimming at V came to 2 bases and at J to 2 bases, leaving 8 bases not matched to a gene. CDR1 is SGDLS, CDR2 YYNGEE, per germline. The CDR3 sequence is 17 residues long. TCRdb analysed the RT-PCR reads with MiXCR anew, one entry per CDR3 protein. The sample carries roughly 200,000 distinct CDR3 sequences, less than 45% recorded once. The sequenced sample consisted of blood, either unsorted or a sorted T cell fraction (not recorded which). The TCR was taken from a human donor who was either an allogeneic HSCT recipient or a stem cell or donor lymphocyte infusion donor (not recorded which). It is not recorded whose cells these are; they may come from a transplant donor. This chain connects TRBV9 to TRBJ2-1; 9 bases map to TRBD2. In DNA form, the CDR3 reads TGTGCCAGCAGCGTCCCAACTAGCGGGCGGGCCTACAATGAGCAGTTCTTC. Protein sequence: CASSVPTSGRAYNEQFF. Drawing the rest from reference TRBV9 and TRBJ2-1, the complete variable domain is DSGVTQTPKHLITATGQRVTLRCSPRSGDLSVYWYQQSLDQGLQFLIQYYNGEERAKGNILERFSAQQFPDLHSELNLSSLELGDSALYFCASSVPTSGRAYNEQFFGPGTRLTVL.